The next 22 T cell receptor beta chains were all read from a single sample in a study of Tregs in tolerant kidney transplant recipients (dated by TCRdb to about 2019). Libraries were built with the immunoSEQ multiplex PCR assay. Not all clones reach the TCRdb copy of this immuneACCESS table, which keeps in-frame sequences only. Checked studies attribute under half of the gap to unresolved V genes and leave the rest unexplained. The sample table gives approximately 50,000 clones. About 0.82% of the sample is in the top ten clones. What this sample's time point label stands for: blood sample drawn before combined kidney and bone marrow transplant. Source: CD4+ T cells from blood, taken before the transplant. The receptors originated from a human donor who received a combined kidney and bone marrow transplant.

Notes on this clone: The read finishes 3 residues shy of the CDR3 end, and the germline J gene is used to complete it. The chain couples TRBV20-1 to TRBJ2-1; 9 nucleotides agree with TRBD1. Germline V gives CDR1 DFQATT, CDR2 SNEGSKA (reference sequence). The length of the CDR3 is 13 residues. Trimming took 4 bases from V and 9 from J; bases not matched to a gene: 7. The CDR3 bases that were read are TGCAGTGCTACAAGGGACAGGGAGACTGAG. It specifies CSATRDRETE. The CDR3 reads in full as CSATRDRETEQFF.

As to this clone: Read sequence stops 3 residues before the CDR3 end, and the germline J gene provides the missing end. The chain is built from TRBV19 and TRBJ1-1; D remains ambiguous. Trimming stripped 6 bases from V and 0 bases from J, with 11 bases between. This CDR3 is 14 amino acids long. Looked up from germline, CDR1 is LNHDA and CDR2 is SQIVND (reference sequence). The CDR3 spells CASRPTGLNTEAFF. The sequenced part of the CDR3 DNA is TGTGCCAGTAGACCTACGGGGTTGAACACTGAA.

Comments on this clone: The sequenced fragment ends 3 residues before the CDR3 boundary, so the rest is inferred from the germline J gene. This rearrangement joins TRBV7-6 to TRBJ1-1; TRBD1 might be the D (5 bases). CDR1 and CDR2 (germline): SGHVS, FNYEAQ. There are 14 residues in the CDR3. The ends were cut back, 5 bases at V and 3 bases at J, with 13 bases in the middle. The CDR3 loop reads CASSRRTRDTEAFF. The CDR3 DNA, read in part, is TGTGCCAGCAGCCGTCGGACCAGGGACACTGAA.

CDR3 sequence reads: CASSPRGGPQETQYF. Partial CDR3 DNA: TGTGCCAGCTCACCACGTGGAGGGCCCCAAGAGACC. The chain has TRBV18 and TRBJ2-5; weak D call: TRBD2 (6 bases). The sequenced fragment ends 3 residues before the CDR3 boundary, so the rest is inferred from the germline J gene. The germline V and J ends were trimmed by 1 base and 1 base, with 10 bases remaining between them. CDR3 size: 15 residues. Germline assignment: CDR1 KGHSH and CDR2 LQKENI.

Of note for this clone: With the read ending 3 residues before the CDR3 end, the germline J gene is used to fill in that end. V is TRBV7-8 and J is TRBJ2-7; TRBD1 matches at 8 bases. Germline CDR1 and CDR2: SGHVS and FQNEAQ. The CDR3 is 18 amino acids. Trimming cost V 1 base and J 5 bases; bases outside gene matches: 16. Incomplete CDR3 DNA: TGTGCCAGCAGCTTAGGGCCGAACGCAAGGACAGGGTACGACGAG. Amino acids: CASSLGPNARTGYDE. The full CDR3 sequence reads CASSLGPNARTGYDEQYF.

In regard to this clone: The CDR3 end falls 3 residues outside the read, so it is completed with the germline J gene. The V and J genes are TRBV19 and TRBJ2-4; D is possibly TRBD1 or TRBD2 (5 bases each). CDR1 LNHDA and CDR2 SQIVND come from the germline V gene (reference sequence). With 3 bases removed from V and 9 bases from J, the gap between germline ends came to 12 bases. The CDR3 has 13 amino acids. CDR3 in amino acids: CASSIVLRGIQYF. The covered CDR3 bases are TGTGCCAGTAGTATCGTGTTGAGGGGCATT.

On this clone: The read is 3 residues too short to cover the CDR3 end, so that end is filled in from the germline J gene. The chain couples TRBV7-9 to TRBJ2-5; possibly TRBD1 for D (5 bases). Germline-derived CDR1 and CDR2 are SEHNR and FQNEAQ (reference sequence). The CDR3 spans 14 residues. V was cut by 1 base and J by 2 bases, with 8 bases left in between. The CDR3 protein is CASSLDQGQETQYF. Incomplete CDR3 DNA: TGTGCCAGCAGCTTAGACCAGGGTCAAGAGACC.

CDR3: CATRRGRGVHTQYF. The sequenced part of the CDR3 DNA is TGTGCCACCCGTCGGGGCAGGGGAGTGCATACG. The chain is built from TRBV7-2 and TRBJ2-3; TRBD1 is a possible D gene (6 bases). The sequenced fragment ends 3 residues before the CDR3 boundary, so the rest is inferred from the germline J gene. Germline V CDR1 and CDR2: SGHTA, FQGNSA. V lost 10 bases and J lost 7, with 21 bases in between. The length of the CDR3 is 14 residues.

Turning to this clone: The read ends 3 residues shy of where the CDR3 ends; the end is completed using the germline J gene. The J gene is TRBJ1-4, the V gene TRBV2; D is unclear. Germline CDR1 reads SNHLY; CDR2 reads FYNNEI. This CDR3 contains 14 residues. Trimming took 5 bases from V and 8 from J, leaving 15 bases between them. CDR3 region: CASSPGPAGEKLFF. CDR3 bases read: TGTGCCAGCAGTCCTGGGCCTGCTGGGGAAAAA.

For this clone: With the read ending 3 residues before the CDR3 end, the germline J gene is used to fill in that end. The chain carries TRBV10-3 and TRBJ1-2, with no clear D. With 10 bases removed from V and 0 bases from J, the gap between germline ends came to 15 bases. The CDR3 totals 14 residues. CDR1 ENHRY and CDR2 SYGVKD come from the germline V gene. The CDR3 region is CATSEGQPNYGYTF. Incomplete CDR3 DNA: TGTGCCACGAGTGAGGGCCAACCTAACTATGGC.

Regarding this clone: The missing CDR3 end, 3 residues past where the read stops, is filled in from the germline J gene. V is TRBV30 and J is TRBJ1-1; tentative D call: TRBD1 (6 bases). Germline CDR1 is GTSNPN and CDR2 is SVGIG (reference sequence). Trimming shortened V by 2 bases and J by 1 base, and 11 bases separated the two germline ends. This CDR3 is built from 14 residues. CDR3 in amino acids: CAWSLGQRNTEAFF. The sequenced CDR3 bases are TGTGCCTGGAGTCTCGGACAGCGGAACACTGAA.

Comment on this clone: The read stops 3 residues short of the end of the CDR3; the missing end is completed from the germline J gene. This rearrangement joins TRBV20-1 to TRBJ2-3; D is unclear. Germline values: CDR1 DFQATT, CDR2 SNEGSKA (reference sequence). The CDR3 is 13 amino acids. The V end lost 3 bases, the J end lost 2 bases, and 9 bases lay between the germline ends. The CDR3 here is CSASQLPTDTQYF. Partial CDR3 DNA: TGCAGTGCTAGTCAACTACCCACAGATACG.

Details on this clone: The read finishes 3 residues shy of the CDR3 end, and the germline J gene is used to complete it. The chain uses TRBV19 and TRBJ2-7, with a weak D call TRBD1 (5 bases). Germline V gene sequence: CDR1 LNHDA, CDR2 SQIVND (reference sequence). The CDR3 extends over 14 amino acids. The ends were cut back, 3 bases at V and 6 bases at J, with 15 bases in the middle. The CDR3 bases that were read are TGTGCCAGTAGTATCGTAGACAGCCCCTCCGAG. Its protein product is CASSIVDSPSE. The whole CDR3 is CASSIVDSPSEQYF.

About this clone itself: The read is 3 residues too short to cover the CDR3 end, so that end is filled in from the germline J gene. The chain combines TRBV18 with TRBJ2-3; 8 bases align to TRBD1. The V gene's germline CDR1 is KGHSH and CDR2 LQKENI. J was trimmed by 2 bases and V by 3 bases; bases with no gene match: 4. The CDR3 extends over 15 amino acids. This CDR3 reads CASSPRTGNTDTQYF. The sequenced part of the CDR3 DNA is TGTGCCAGCTCACCCCGGACAGGGAACACAGATACG.

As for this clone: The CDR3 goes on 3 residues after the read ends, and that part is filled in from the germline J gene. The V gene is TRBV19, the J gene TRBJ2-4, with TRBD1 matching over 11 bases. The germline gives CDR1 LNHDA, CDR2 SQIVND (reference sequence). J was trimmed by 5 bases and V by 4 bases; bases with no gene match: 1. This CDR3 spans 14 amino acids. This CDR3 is CASSRDRGENIQYF. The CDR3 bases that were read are TGTGCCAGTAGTAGGGACAGGGGGGAAAACATT.

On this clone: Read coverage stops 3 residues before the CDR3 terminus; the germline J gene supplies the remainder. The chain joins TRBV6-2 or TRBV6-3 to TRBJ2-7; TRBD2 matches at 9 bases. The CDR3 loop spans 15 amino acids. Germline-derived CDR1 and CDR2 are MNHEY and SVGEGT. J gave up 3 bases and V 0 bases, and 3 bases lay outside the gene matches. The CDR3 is CASSYSLSGSYEQYF. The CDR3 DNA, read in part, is TGTGCCAGCAGTTACTCGCTTAGCGGGAGCTACGAG.

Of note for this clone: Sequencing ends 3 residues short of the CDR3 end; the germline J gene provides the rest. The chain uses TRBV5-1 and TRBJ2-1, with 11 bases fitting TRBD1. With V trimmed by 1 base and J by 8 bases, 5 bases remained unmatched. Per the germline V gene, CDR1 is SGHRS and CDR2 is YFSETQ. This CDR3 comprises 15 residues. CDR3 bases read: TGCGCCAGCAGCTTGCTCCGGGACAGGGGGGATGAG. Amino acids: CASSLLRDRGDE. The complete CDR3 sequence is CASSLLRDRGDEQFF.

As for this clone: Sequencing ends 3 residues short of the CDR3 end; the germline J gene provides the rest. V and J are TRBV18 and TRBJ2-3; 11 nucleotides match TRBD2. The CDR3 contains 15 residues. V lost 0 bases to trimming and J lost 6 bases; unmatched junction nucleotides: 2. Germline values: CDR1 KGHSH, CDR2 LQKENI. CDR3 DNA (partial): TGTGCCAGCTCACCACCGACTAGCGGGGCGGATACG. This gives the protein CASSPPTSGADT. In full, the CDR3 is CASSPPTSGADTQYF.

CDR3 DNA (partial): TGTGCCAGCTCACCCGACAGTTACGAG. Amino acids: CASSPDSYE. The CDR3 reads in full as CASSPDSYEQYF. The chain carries TRBV18 and TRBJ2-7; tentatively, D is TRBD1 (5 bases). From the germline J gene comes the end of the CDR3, since the read stops 3 residues before it. Germline lookup yields CDR1 KGHSH and CDR2 LQKENI. V was pared by 3 bases and J by 4 bases, with 7 bases between. CDR3 size: 12 residues.

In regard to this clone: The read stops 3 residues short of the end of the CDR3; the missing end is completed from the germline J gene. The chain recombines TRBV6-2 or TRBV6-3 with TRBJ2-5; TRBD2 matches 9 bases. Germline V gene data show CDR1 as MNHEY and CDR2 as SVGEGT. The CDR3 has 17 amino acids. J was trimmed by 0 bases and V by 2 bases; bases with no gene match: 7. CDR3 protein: CASSYLSGGSYQETQYF. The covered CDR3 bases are TGTGCCAGCAGTTACCTTAGCGGGGGAAGTTACCAAGAGACC.

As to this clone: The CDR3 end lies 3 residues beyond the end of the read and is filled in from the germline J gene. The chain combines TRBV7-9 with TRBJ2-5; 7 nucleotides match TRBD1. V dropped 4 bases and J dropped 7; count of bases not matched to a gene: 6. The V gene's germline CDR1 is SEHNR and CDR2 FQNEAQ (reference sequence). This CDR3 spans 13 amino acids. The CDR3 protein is CASSSDRPGTQYF. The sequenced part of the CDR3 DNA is TGTGCCAGCAGCTCGGACAGGCCGGGGACC.

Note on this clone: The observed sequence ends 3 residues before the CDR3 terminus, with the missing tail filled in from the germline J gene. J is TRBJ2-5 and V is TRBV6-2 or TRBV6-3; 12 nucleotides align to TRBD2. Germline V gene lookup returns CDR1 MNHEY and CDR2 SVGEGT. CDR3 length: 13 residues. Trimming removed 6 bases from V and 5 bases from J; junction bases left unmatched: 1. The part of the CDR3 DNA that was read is TGTGCCAGCAGGACTAGCGGGAGCGAGACC. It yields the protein CASRTSGSET. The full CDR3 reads CASRTSGSETQYF.